This TCR beta chain was sequenced for a study of identical twins. This clonotype was seen a single time. TCRdb itself ran the 5' RACE reads through MiXCR, one entry per CDR3 protein. This table holds hundreds of thousands of distinct CDR3 sequences, 21% found once. V was clipped by 6 bases and J by 7 bases, with 7 bases between them. The CDR3 contains 12 residues. Per the germline V gene, CDR1 is LGHNT and CDR2 is FRNRAP. This sample also appeared in a second study, on T cells expressing NK-cell markers.

The specimen sequenced was PBMCs. This clonotype originated in a woman aged 18 to 35 in good health. The V and J genes are TRBV12-5 and TRBJ1-6; D not certain. As DNA, the CDR3 is TGTGCTAGTGGCTTAGAGAATTCACCCCTCCACTTT. Protein sequence: CASGLENSPLHF.